This TCR beta chain originates from a study of PD-L1 blockade in urothelial cancer. Indicated time point: peripheral blood 6 weeks after treatment start. Per patient, between 1 and 8 samples were collected at pretreatment and on-treatment time points. CDR1 is SGHTA, CDR2 FQGNSA, per germline. The V and J ends lost 5 bases and 6 bases respectively, with 20 bases between them. This CDR3 is built from 15 residues. Sequencing was performed with immunoSEQ multiplex PCR; in TCRdb, only in-frame clones are kept and a portion is missing. The top ten clones hold around 4% of a sample with over 100,000 clones, approximately 90% of them seen once.

Sequencing used PBMCs, obtained around atezolizumab (anti-PD-L1) treatment. The TCR originated in a man aged 60-69 years with urothelial cancer. This rearrangement joins TRBV7-2 to TRBJ2-7; possibly TRBD1 for D (6 bases). DNA for the CDR3: TGTGCCAGCAGCGTTACAGGGACCAGTCCCTCCGAGCAGTACTTC. Translated: CASSVTGTSPSEQYF.